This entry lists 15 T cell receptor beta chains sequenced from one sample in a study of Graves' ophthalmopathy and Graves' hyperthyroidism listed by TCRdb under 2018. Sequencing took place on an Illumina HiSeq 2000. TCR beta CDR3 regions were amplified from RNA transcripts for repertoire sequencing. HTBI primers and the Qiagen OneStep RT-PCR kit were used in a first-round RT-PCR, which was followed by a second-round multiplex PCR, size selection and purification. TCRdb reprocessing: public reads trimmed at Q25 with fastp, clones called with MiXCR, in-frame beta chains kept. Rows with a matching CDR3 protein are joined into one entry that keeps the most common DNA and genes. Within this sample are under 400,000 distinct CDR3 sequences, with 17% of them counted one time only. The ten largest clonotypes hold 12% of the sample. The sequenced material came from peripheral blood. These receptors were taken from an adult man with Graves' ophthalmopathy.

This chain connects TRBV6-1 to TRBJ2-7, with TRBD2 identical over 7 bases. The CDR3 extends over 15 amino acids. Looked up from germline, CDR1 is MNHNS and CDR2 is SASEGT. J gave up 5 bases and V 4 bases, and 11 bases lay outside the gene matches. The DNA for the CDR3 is TGTGCCAGCAGTGGCCTAGCGGCGAGCGTCCACGAGCAGTACTTC. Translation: CASSGLAASVHEQYF.

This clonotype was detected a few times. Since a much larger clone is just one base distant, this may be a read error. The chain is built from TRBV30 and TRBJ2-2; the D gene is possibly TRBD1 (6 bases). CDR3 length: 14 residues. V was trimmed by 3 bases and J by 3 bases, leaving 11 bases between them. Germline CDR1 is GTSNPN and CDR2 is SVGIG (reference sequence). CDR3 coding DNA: TGTGCCTGGAGGCCCCAGGGGTACACCGGGGAGCTGTTTTTT. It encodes CAWRPQGYTGELFF.

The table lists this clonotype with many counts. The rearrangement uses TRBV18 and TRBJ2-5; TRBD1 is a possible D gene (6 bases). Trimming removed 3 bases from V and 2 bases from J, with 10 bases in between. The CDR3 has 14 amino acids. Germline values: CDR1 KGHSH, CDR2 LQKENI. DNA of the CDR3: TGTGCCAGCTCACCCAGGGGTGTACAAGAGACCCAGTACTTC. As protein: CASSPRGVQETQYF.

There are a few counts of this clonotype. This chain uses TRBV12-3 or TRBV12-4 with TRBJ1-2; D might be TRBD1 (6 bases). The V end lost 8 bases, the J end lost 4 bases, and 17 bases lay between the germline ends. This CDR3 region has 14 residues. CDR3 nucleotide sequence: TGTGCCAGCTATCCCTCCGGGGGCGGCTATGGCTACACCTTC. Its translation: CASYPSGGGYGYTF.

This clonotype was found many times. CDR3 nucleotide sequence: TGTGCCAGCAGTCCCCTAAGCGCCTACGAGCAGTACTTC. Amino acids: CASSPLSAYEQYF. The rearrangement links TRBV12-3 or TRBV12-4 to TRBJ2-7; no clear D. The CDR3 contains 13 residues. The germline V and J ends were trimmed by 5 bases and 2 bases, with 10 bases remaining between them.

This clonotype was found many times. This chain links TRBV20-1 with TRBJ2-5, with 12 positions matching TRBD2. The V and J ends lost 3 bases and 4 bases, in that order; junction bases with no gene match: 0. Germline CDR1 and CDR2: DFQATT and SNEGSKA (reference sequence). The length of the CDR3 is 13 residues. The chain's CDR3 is CSARTSGRETQYF. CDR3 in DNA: TGCAGTGCTAGGACTAGCGGGAGAGAGACCCAGTACTTC.

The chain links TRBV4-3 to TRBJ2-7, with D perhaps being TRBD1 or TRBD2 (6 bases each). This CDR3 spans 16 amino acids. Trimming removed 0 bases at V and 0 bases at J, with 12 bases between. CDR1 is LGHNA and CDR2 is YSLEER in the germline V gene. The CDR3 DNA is TGCGCCAGCAGCCAAGATATGGGGGGCCGCTCCTACGAGCAGTACTTC. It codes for CASSQDMGGRSYEQYF.

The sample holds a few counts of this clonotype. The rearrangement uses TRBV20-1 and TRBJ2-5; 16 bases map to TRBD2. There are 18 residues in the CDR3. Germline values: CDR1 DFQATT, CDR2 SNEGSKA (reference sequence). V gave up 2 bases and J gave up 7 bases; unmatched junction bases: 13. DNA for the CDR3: TGCAGTGCTAGATTACCGGGACTAGCGGGAGGGTACGGGGGGACCCAGTACTTC. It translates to CSARLPGLAGGYGGTQYF.

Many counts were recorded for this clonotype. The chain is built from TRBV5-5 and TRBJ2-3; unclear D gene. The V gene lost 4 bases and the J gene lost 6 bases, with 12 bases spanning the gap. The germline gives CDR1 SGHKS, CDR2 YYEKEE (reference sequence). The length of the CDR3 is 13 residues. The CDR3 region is CASSPYPVDTQYF. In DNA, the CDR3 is TGTGCCAGCAGCCCCTACCCCGTGGATACGCAGTATTTT.

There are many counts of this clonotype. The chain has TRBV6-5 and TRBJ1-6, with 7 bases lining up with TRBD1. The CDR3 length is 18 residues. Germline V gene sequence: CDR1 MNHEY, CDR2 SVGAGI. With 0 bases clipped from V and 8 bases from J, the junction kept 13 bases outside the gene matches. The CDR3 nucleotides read TGTGCCAGCAGTTACTCGGGTTATAGAGGGGGCGCCGATTCACCCCTCCACTTT. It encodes CASSYSGYRGGADSPLHF.

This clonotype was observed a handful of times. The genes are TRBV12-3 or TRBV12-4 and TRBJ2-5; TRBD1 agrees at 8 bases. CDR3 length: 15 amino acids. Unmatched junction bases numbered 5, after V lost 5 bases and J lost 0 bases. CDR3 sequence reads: CASSPQGEDQETQYF. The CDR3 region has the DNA TGTGCCAGCAGTCCACAGGGGGAGGACCAAGAGACCCAGTACTTC.

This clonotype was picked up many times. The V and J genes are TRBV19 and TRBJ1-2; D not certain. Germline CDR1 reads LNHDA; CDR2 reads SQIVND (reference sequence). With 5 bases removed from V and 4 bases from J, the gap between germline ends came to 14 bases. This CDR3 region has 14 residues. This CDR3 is CASSSTAGSYGYTF. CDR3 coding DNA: TGTGCCAGTAGTTCAACTGCCGGGAGCTATGGCTACACCTTC.

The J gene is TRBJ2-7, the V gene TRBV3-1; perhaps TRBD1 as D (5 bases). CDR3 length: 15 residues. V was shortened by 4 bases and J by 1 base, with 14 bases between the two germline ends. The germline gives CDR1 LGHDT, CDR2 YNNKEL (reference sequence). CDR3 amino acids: CASSPQGHASYEQYF. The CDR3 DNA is TGTGCCAGCAGCCCTCAAGGACACGCTTCCTACGAGCAGTACTTC.

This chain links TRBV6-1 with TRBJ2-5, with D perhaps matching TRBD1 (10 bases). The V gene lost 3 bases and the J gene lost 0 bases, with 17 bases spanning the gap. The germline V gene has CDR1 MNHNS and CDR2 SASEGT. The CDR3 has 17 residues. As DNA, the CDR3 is TGTGCCAGCAGTGACCTAGCGGGACAGGGGCACCAAGAGACCCAGTACTTC. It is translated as CASSDLAGQGHQETQYF.

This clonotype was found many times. CDR3: CASSTTPSTAGELFF. DNA for the CDR3: TGTGCCAGTAGTACGACTCCATCAACGGCCGGGGAGCTGTTTTTT. The chain links TRBV19 to TRBJ2-2; D gene uncertain. The length of the CDR3 is 15 residues. V was cut by 4 bases and J by 6 bases, with 15 bases left in between. Germline V lookup: CDR1 LNHDA, CDR2 SQIVND (reference sequence).